This T cell receptor (beta chain) was captured by sequencing in a study of blood T cell repertoires in COVID-19. CDR1 WSHSY and CDR2 SAAADI come from the germline V gene. V lost 6 bases and J lost 5; bases outside the gene matches: 9. The CDR3 totals 15 residues. Profiled with immunoSEQ multiplex PCR; TCRdb holds only in-frame clones, not every one. This sample has hundreds of thousands of clones; 90% occur once, and the top ten carry 4% to 5.5%. Clinical history as reported by participants underpinned cohort assignment. The sample consisted of PBMCs or T cells enriched from blood (not recorded which). The origin of this receptor is a young woman with acute COVID-19. The V gene is TRBV10-2, the J gene TRBJ1-5; 8 positions agree with TRBD1. CDR3 in amino acids: CASRESRQGYQPQHF. As DNA, the CDR3 is TGCGCCAGCAGAGAATCCCGACAGGGGTATCAGCCCCAGCATTTT.